The sequence of this T cell receptor (beta chain) was determined in a study of blood T cell repertoires in COVID-19. Study background: The origin of the acute and convalescent COVID-19 samples was the United States, Italy and Spain.

Per the authors' pipeline: From reference gene primer amplification, estimates of nucleated cell counts were derived. Here immunoSEQ multiplex PCR was the method, and the copy in TCRdb shows in-frame clones only, minus some. V, J and clone size are taken as reported in that table, and D and trimming were inferred from the DNA itself. In the table there are 90,000 to 120,000 clones, around 88% of which are singletons. Per the germline V gene, CDR1 is LGHDT and CDR2 is YNNKEL (reference sequence). Deletions cut 4 bases from V and 3 bases from J, with 12 bases between. CDR3 length: 14 residues. The sample comprised peripheral blood. The TCR originated in a man aged 50 to 60 with active or convalescent COVID-19. The rearrangement uses TRBV3-1 (or the pseudogene TRBV3-2) and TRBJ2-5, with a tentative D call TRBD2 (6 bases). CDR3 nucleotides: TGTGCCAGCAGCCCTCCTACGGGAGAAGAGACCCAGTACTTC. This codes for CASSPPTGEETQYF.